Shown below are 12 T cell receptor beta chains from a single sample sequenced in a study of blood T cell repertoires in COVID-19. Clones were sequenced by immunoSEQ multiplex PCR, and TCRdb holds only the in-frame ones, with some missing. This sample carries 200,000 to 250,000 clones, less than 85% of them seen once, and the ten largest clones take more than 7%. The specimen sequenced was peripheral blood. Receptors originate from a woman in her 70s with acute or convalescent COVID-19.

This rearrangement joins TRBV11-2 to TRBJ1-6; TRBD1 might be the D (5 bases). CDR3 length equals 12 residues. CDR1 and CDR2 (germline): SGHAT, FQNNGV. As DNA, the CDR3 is TGTGCTAAGACGAACCGGGGGTCACCCCTCCACTTT. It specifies CAKTNRGSPLHF.

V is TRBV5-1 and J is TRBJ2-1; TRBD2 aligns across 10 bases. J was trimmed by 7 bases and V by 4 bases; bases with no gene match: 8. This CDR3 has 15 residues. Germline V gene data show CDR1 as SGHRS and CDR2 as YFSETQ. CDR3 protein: CASSLLAGAGNEQFF. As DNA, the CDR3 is TGCGCCAGCAGCCTGCTAGCGGGGGCAGGTAATGAGCAGTTCTTC.

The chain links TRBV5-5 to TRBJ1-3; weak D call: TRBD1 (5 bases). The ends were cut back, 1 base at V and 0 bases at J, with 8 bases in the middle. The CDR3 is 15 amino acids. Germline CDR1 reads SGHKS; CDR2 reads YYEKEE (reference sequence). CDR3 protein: CASSLTGTSGNTIYF. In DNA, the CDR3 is TGTGCCAGCAGCTTGACAGGTACCTCTGGAAACACCATATATTTT.

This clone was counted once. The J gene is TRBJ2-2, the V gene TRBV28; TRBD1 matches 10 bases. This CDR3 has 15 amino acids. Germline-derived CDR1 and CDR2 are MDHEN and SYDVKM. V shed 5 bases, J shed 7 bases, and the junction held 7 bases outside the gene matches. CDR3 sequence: CASSVPGTGVGELFF. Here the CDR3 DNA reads TGTGCCAGCAGTGTGCCGGGGACAGGGGTCGGGGAGCTGTTTTTT.

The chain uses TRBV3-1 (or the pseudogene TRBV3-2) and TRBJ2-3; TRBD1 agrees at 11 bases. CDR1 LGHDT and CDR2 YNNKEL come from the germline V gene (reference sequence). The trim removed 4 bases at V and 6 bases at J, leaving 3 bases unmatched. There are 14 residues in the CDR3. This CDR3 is CASSRTGGEDTQYF. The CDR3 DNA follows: TGTGCCAGCAGCCGGACAGGGGGCGAGGATACGCAGTATTTT.

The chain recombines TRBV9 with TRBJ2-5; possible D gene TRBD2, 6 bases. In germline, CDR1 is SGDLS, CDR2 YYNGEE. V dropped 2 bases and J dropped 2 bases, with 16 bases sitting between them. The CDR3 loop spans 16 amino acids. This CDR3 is CASSVGVGGAQETQYF. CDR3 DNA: TGTGCCAGCAGCGTGGGAGTTGGCGGGGCACAAGAGACCCAGTACTTC. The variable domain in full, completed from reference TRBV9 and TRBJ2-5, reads DSGVTQTPKHLITATGQRVTLRCSPRSGDLSVYWYQQSLDQGLQFLIQYYNGEERAKGNILERFSAQQFPDLHSELNLSSLELGDSALYFCASSVGVGGAQETQYFGPGTRLLVL.

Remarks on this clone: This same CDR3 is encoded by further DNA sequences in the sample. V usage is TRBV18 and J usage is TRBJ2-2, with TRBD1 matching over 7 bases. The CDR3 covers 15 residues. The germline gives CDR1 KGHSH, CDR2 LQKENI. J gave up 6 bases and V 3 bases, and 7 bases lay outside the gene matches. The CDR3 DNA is TGTGCCAGCTCACCTCCGAGACAGGGCCCCGGGGAGCTGTTTTTT. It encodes CASSPPRQGPGELFF.

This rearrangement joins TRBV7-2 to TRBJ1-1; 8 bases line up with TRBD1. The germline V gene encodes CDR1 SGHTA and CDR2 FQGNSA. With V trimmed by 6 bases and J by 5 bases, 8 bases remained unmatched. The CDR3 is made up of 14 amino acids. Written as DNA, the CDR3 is TGTGCCAGCAGTCGGGGACAGGATAGGACTGAAGCTTTCTTT. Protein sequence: CASSRGQDRTEAFF.

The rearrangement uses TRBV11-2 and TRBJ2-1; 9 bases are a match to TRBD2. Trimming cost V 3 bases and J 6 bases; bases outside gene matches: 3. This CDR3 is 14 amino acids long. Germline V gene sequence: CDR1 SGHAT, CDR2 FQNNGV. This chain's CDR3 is CASSFGGGANEQFF. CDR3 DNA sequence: TGTGCCAGCAGCTTTGGCGGGGGGGCCAATGAGCAGTTCTTC.

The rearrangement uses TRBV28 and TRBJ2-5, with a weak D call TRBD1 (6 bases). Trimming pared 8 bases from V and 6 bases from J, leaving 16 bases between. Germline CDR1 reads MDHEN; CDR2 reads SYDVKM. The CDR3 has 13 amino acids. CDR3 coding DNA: TGTGCCAGCGGGGGCCGGGTATTGAAGACCCAGTACTTC. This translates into CASGGRVLKTQYF.

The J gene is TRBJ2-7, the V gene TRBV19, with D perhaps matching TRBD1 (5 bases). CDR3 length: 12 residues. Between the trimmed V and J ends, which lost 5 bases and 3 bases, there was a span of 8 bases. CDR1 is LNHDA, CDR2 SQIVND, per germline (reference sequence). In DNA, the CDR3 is TGTGCCAGTAGTGACAGATACTACGAGCAGTACTTC. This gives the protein CASSDRYYEQYF.

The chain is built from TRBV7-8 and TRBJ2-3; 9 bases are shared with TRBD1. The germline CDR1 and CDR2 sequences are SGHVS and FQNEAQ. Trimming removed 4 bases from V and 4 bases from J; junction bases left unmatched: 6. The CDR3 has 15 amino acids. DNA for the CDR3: TGTGCCAGCAGCTCGGGACAGGGTCGTTCAGATACGCAGTATTTT. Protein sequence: CASSSGQGRSDTQYF.